These 24 T cell receptor beta chains were sequenced from one sample in a study of blood T cells in healthy people across ages. Next came a second PCR, run for about 6 to 12 cycles, which used a sample-barcoded 5' primer along with a J-beta primer mix. MiXCR, run by TCRdb on the 5' RACE reads, gives a single entry per CDR3 protein. Of about 1.4 million distinct CDR3 sequences in the sample, approximately 63% were seen once. The material sequenced was blood. These receptors all stem from a man in his late teens or twenties in good health.

The V gene is TRBV11-2, the J gene TRBJ2-3; D may match TRBD1 or TRBD2 (5 bases each). This CDR3 is 18 amino acids long. With 5 bases removed from V and 2 bases from J, the gap between germline ends came to 23 bases. Germline V gene lookup returns CDR1 SGHAT and CDR2 FQNNGV. CDR3 in DNA: TGTGCCAGCAGCAATAGAATGACCACGGGACGCCTCACAGATACGCAGTATTTT. This gives the protein CASSNRMTTGRLTDTQYF.

J is TRBJ1-2 and V is TRBV7-2, with no clear D. This CDR3 is 15 amino acids long. CDR1 and CDR2 from the germline V gene are SGHTA and FQGNSA. The germline V and J ends were trimmed by 1 base and 2 bases, with 11 bases remaining between them. The CDR3 DNA reads TGTGCCAGCAGCTTAGGGTTGGACCCCAACTATGGCTACACCTTC. Amino acids: CASSLGLDPNYGYTF.

CDR3 bases: TGCAGTGCTAACCGACCCAGGGCGGATGAGCAGTACTTC. The encoded protein is CSANRPRADEQYF. This chain joins TRBV20-1 and TRBJ2-7; D possibly corresponds to TRBD1 (5 bases). Germline values: CDR1 DFQATT, CDR2 SNEGSKA (reference sequence). The CDR3 spans 13 residues. The V end was cut by 4 bases, the J end by 7 bases, with 17 bases between.

This clonotype showed up just a few times. V is TRBV12-3 or TRBV12-4 and J is TRBJ2-4; D perhaps matches TRBD2 (6 bases). The CDR3 loop spans 16 amino acids. V was cut by 5 bases and J by 5 bases, with 19 bases left in between. CDR3 in DNA: TGTGCCAGCAGTCTCCTCCGGTGGGAGGTAGAAAACATTCAGTACTTC. Translated: CASSLLRWEVENIQYF.

This chain links TRBV20-1 with TRBJ2-7, with D possibly being TRBD2 (6 bases). V dropped 0 bases and J dropped 5 bases, with 14 bases sitting between them. Per germline, CDR1 DFQATT and CDR2 SNEGSKA (reference sequence). The length of the CDR3 is 14 residues. The CDR3 sequence is CSARDLEGSDEQYF. The CDR3 coding sequence is TGCAGTGCTAGAGATCTGGAGGGGTCCGACGAGCAGTACTTC.

The rearrangement joins TRBV7-7 to TRBJ2-1; 9 nucleotides line up with TRBD2. CDR1 is SSHAT, CDR2 FNYEAQ, per germline (reference sequence). With 2 bases clipped from V and 6 bases from J, the junction kept 11 bases outside the gene matches. The CDR3 totals 17 residues. The CDR3 loop reads CASSLSSGRFLPNEQFF. The CDR3 region has the DNA TGTGCCAGCAGCTTATCCAGCGGGAGGTTTTTGCCCAATGAGCAGTTCTTC.

This chain connects TRBV7-2 to TRBJ2-7, with a tentative D call TRBD2 (6 bases). CDR1 is SGHTA and CDR2 is FQGNSA in the germline V gene. There are 15 residues in the CDR3. The V end lost 1 base, the J end lost 4 bases, and 14 bases lay between the germline ends. Here the CDR3 reads CASSLVEGIVYEQYF. The CDR3, as DNA: TGTGCCAGCAGCTTAGTGGAGGGGATCGTGTACGAGCAGTACTTC.

The chain joins TRBV30 to TRBJ1-1; no clear D gene. CDR3 length: 12 residues. Trimming shortened V by 7 bases and J by 2 bases, and 11 bases separated the two germline ends. Per germline, CDR1 GTSNPN and CDR2 SVGIG (reference sequence). The DNA for the CDR3 is TGTGCCTATGATACAGCAAACACTGAAGCTTTCTTT. Protein: CAYDTANTEAFF.

This clonotype has just one count. The V gene is TRBV7-8, the J gene TRBJ2-1; the match to TRBD1 covers 8 bases. Germline loops: CDR1 SGHVS, CDR2 FQNEAQ. The CDR3 covers 13 residues. The ends lost 5 bases at V and 9 bases at J; junction bases unmatched: 6. CDR3 bases: TGTGCCAGCAGCGTCGTTACAGGGGGTGAGCAGTTCTTC. Its translation: CASSVVTGGEQFF.

This clonotype was seen more than once but under ten times. The chain employs TRBV29-1 and TRBJ2-6; 8 bases agree with TRBD1. The CDR3 spans 18 residues. Germline assignment: CDR1 SQVTM and CDR2 ANQGSEA. The V gene end was trimmed by 3 bases and the J gene end by 8 bases; junction bases not matched to a gene: 18. The chain's CDR3 is CSVELLGRGLSPPNVLTF. In DNA form, the CDR3 reads TGCAGCGTTGAGCTACTTGGCAGGGGGCTGTCACCACCCAACGTCCTGACTTTC.

This clonotype was counted between two and nine times. The CDR3, as DNA: TGTGCCAGCAGTTTTAGCGTAGACTACGAGCAGTACTTC. It yields the protein CASSFSVDYEQYF. V and J are TRBV12-3 or TRBV12-4 and TRBJ2-4; weak D call: TRBD2 (5 bases). TRBJ2-7 explains the end of the DNA better; the J call may be wrong. The CDR3 loop spans 13 amino acids.

The table lists this clonotype with a few counts. The chain couples TRBV2 to TRBJ1-5, with TRBD1 as a possible D gene (5 bases). Germline lookup yields CDR1 SNHLY and CDR2 FYNNEI. Trimming removed 6 bases from V and 4 bases from J, with 10 bases in between. The CDR3 covers 13 residues. DNA of the CDR3: TGTGCCAGCAGCGACAGTAGGAATCAGCCCCAGCATTTT. Protein sequence: CASSDSRNQPQHF.

The rearrangement links TRBV29-1 to TRBJ1-4, with D possibly TRBD1 on 5 matching bases. In germline, CDR1 is SQVTM, CDR2 ANQGSEA. The CDR3 loop spans 13 amino acids. The germline V and J ends were trimmed by 7 bases and 8 bases, with 17 bases remaining between them. The DNA for the CDR3 is TGCAGCGCCCTGGACACAGGCCTGGAAAAACTGTTTTTT. Translating gives CSALDTGLEKLFF.

The CDR3 protein is CASSLGAQSTNTEAFF. The CDR3 nucleotides are TGTGCCAGCAGCTTAGGCGCACAGAGTACGAACACTGAAGCTTTCTTT. This chain uses TRBV7-2 with TRBJ1-1; the D is unclear. The CDR3 has 16 residues. The germline V gene encodes CDR1 SGHTA and CDR2 FQGNSA. Trimming removed 1 base at V and 1 base at J, with 13 bases between. Based on the CDR3 plus reference TRBV7-2 and TRBJ1-1, the full variable domain is GAGVSQSPSNKVTEKGKDVELRCDPISGHTALYWYRQSLGQGLEFLIYFQGNSAPDKSGLPSDRFSAERTGGSVSTLTIQRTQQEDSAVYLCASSLGAQSTNTEAFFGQGTRLTVV.

CDR3 coding DNA: TGTGCCAGCAGTCGGGGGACAAGAACCTATGGCTACACCTTC. It translates to CASSRGTRTYGYTF. The chain employs TRBV6-6 and TRBJ1-2; maybe TRBD1 (6 bases). Germline assignment: CDR1 MNHNY and CDR2 SVGAGI (reference sequence). The V gene lost 5 bases and the J gene lost 4 bases, with 14 bases spanning the gap. This CDR3 is built from 14 residues.

The CDR3 reads CSARKATLGYEQYF. The CDR3, as DNA: TGCAGTGCTAGAAAGGCGACCTTAGGCTACGAGCAGTACTTC. The rearrangement joins TRBV20-1 to TRBJ2-7; D is unclear. Germline CDR1 reads DFQATT; CDR2 reads SNEGSKA (reference sequence). Trimming removed 2 bases at V and 3 bases at J, with 14 bases between. This CDR3 is built from 14 residues.

This clonotype showed up just once. J is TRBJ2-1 and V is TRBV20-1; 7 bases line up with TRBD2. After removal of 3 bases from V and 4 bases from J, the junction contained 12 bases not matched to a gene. The CDR3 is 16 residues long. Germline V lookup: CDR1 DFQATT, CDR2 SNEGSKA (reference sequence). CDR3 sequence: CSASIGAGVRYNEQFF. The CDR3 DNA sequence: TGCAGTGCTAGTATCGGGGCGGGGGTTAGATACAATGAGCAGTTCTTC.

This chain uses TRBV29-1 with TRBJ2-7; 7 nucleotides agree with TRBD2. V was clipped by 3 bases and J by 4 bases; unmatched bases: 18. The germline V gene has CDR1 SQVTM and CDR2 ANQGSEA. The length of the CDR3 is 17 residues. The CDR3 here is CSVDPLVRPGLTYEQYF. CDR3 coding DNA: TGCAGCGTTGATCCCCTCGTCCGGCCGGGACTAACTTACGAGCAGTACTTC.

The chain is built from TRBV4-1 and TRBJ1-6; no clear D gene. Germline V gene lookup returns CDR1 MGHRA and CDR2 YSYEKL. V was clipped by 0 bases and J by 11 bases, with 8 bases between them. The CDR3 spans 13 residues. The CDR3 bases are TGCGCCAGCAGCCAAGATTGGCAGGCACCCCTCCACTTT. Protein: CASSQDWQAPLHF.

V is TRBV4-3 and J is TRBJ2-7, with TRBD2 matching over 12 bases. The V and J ends lost 4 bases and 5 bases, in that order; junction bases with no gene match: 9. This CDR3 comprises 16 residues. The germline V gene encodes CDR1 LGHNA and CDR2 YSLEER. CDR3 nucleotides: TGCGCCAGCAGCCTGGGTGCTAGCGGGGGGGCGAACGAGCAGTACTTC. Translation gives CASSLGASGGANEQYF.

This clonotype was detected only a few times. The chain recombines TRBV7-6 with TRBJ2-7; tentatively, D is TRBD1 or TRBD2 (5 bases each). This CDR3 comprises 14 residues. V was trimmed by 3 bases and J by 0 bases, leaving 9 bases between them. Germline V gene sequence: CDR1 SGHVS, CDR2 FNYEAQ. CDR3 nucleotides: TGTGCCAGCAGCTTCGGGACCCACTCCTACGAGCAGTACTTC. Its translation is CASSFGTHSYEQYF.

This clonotype has only a few counts. This chain uses TRBV20-1 with TRBJ2-1; D is uncertain. The V and J ends lost 3 bases and 10 bases respectively, with 25 bases between them. Germline V gene sequence: CDR1 DFQATT, CDR2 SNEGSKA (reference sequence). The CDR3 is 16 amino acids. CDR3 in DNA: TGCAGTGCTAGTAGCCCGAACCAGGTTGCCTTCTCGGAGCAGTTCTTC. It translates to CSASSPNQVAFSEQFF.

V is TRBV4-1 and J is TRBJ2-1, with TRBD2 matching over 7 bases. CDR1 and CDR2 from the germline V gene are MGHRA and YSYEKL. The CDR3 runs to 12 residues. Germline trimming cut 6 bases from V and 13 bases from J; bases unmatched to any gene: 9. Here the CDR3 DNA reads TGCGCCAGCAGTCAATTGGCGGGAGTTCAGTTCTTC. It specifies CASSQLAGVQFF.

This clonotype was detected only a few times. The chain carries TRBV12-3 or TRBV12-4 and TRBJ2-3, with D possibly TRBD2 on 6 matching bases. The V end lost 6 bases, the J end lost 2 bases, and 21 bases lay between the germline ends. The CDR3 runs 17 residues. The CDR3: CASSRRLAGLHTDTQYF. CDR3 DNA: TGTGCCAGCAGCCGCCGGCTGGCGGGACTCCACACAGATACGCAGTATTTT.